This entry lists 14 T cell receptor beta chains sequenced from one sample in a study of blood T cell repertoires in COVID-19. Assay: immunoSEQ multiplex PCR; the TCRdb copy retains only in-frame clones and omits some. Of over 100,000 clones listed, about nine tenths are singletons. Material: peripheral blood. The source of these receptors is a man in his forties or fifties with active COVID-19.

This clone was detected only once. CDR3 sequence: CASSDLGRTDTQYF. For the CDR3, the DNA is TGTGCCAGCAGCGACCTGGGGCGCACAGATACGCAGTATTTT. The V and J genes are TRBV9 and TRBJ2-3; D might be TRBD1 (5 bases). The CDR3 is made up of 14 amino acids. Germline V CDR1 and CDR2: SGDLS, YYNGEE. The germline V and J ends were trimmed by 3 bases and 1 base, with 9 bases remaining between them.

This chain joins TRBV5-1 and TRBJ2-7; TRBD1 might be the D (7 bases). The germline V gene has CDR1 SGHRS and CDR2 YFSETQ. The CDR3 extends over 16 amino acids. Trimming left V 0 bases short and J 0 bases short, with 13 bases between. The CDR3 protein is CASSLGQGGSSYEQYF. The CDR3 DNA reads as TGCGCCAGCAGCTTGGGACAGGGAGGTTCCTCCTACGAGCAGTACTTC. The whole variable domain, remainder taken from reference TRBV5-1 and TRBJ2-7, is KAGVTQTPRYLIKTRGQQVTLSCSPISGHRSVSWYQQTPGQGLQFLFEYFSETQRNKGNFPGRFSGRQFSNSRSEMNVSTLELGDSALYLCASSLGQGGSSYEQYFGPGTRLTVT.

This clone came up once. This sequence joins TRBV5-6 and TRBJ1-4; D gene ambiguous. The CDR3 totals 14 residues. Germline CDR1 reads SGHDT; CDR2 reads YYEEEE. Trimming took off 2 bases at V and 8 bases at J, with 13 bases between the two ends. As DNA, the CDR3 is TGTGCCAGCAGCTTCGGGGTCGGACTAGAAAAACTGTTTTTT. Translation gives CASSFGVGLEKLFF. Supplemented by reference TRBV5-6 and TRBJ1-4, the full variable domain reads DAGVTQSPTHLIKTRGQQVTLRCSPKSGHDTVSWYQQALGQGPQFIFQYYEEEERQRGNFPDRFSGHQFPNYSSELNVNALLLGDSALYLCASSFGVGLEKLFFGSGTQLSVL.

The chain uses TRBV5-1 and TRBJ2-5; 10 positions match TRBD2. Germline V gene sequence: CDR1 SGHRS, CDR2 YFSETQ. The ends lost 3 bases at V and 4 bases at J; junction bases unmatched: 12. The CDR3 loop spans 17 amino acids. In DNA form, the CDR3 reads TGCGCCAGCAGCTACCACCGAGCGGGGGGGGGTCCAGAGACCCAGTACTTC. Its protein product is CASSYHRAGGGPETQYF.

The chain employs TRBV19 and TRBJ2-7; D uncertain. From germline, CDR1 is LNHDA and CDR2 SQIVND (reference sequence). Trimming removed 4 bases at V and 2 bases at J, with 9 bases between. This CDR3 spans 13 amino acids. CDR3 sequence reads: CASSSTKTYEQYF. The CDR3 region has the DNA TGTGCCAGTAGTAGTACAAAGACCTACGAGCAGTACTTC.

The rearrangement joins TRBV20-1 to TRBJ2-5, with D maybe TRBD2 (6 bases). The V end lost 6 bases, the J end lost 6 bases, and 11 bases lay between the germline ends. The CDR3 has 11 residues. In germline, CDR1 is DFQATT, CDR2 SNEGSKA (reference sequence). The CDR3 protein is CSAPAGKTQYF. The DNA for the CDR3 is TGCAGTGCCCCGGCGGGGAAGACCCAGTACTTC.

The rearrangement uses TRBV29-1 and TRBJ1-4, with D possibly TRBD1 on 5 matching bases. Germline V gives CDR1 SQVTM, CDR2 ANQGSEA. CDR3 size: 12 residues. The germline V and J ends were trimmed by 3 bases and 10 bases, with 12 bases remaining between them. CDR3 protein: CSVDMRGGKLFF. The CDR3 DNA reads TGCAGCGTTGATATGCGGGGCGGAAAACTGTTTTTT.

The chain carries TRBV7-2 and TRBJ1-2, with 8 bases lining up with TRBD1. This CDR3 is built from 14 residues. With 7 bases clipped from V and 7 bases from J, the junction kept 11 bases outside the gene matches. Germline assignment: CDR1 SGHTA and CDR2 FQGNSA. CDR3 region: CASTATGALGGYTF. CDR3 nucleotides: TGTGCCAGCACCGCGACAGGGGCACTTGGTGGCTACACCTTC. Looking up the rest from reference TRBV7-2 and TRBJ1-2 gives the full variable domain: GAGVSQSPSNKVTEKGKDVELRCDPISGHTALYWYRQSLGQGLEFLIYFQGNSAPDKSGLPSDRFSAERTGGSVSTLTIQRTQQEDSAVYLCASTATGALGGYTFGSGTRLTVV.

In its sample, this clone was seen once. The V call is TRBV2, the J call TRBJ2-5, with D possibly TRBD2 on 5 matching bases. CDR3 length equals 13 residues. The V end lost 3 bases, the J end lost 5 bases, and 10 bases lay between the germline ends. The germline V gene has CDR1 SNHLY and CDR2 FYNNEI. The CDR3 DNA is TGTGCCAGCAGTGACCCGAGGGTGGAGACCCAGTACTTC. The encoded protein is CASSDPRVETQYF. Looking up the rest from reference TRBV2 and TRBJ2-5 gives the full variable domain: EPEVTQTPSHQVTQMGQEVILRCVPISNHLYFYWYRQILGQKVEFLVSFYNNEISEKSEIFDDQFSVERPDGSNFTLKIRSTKLEDSAMYFCASSDPRVETQYFGPGTRLLVL.

The CDR3 reads CASSRRDYLPEQYF. The CDR3 coding sequence is TGTGCCAGCAGCCGCCGGGACTACCTGCCCGAGCAGTACTTC. This chain uses TRBV6-2 or TRBV6-3 with TRBJ2-7; 7 bases align to TRBD2. There are 14 residues in the CDR3. Germline V lookup: CDR1 MNHEY, CDR2 SVGEGT. Trimming removed 6 bases from V and 6 bases from J; junction bases left unmatched: 11.

The CDR3 DNA reads TGTGCCAGCAGCCCCATGGAGGGGGCGAGCAATCAGCCCCAGCATTTT. It codes for CASSPMEGASNQPQHF. The rearrangement uses TRBV3-1 (or the pseudogene TRBV3-2) and TRBJ1-5; 7 bases line up with TRBD1. J gave up 1 base and V 4 bases, and 7 bases lay outside the gene matches. The CDR3 has 16 amino acids. Looked up from germline, CDR1 is LGHDT and CDR2 is YNNKEL (reference sequence).

This chain connects TRBV30 to TRBJ2-7, with 9 bases lining up with TRBD2. CDR3 length equals 15 residues. Trimming took 0 bases from V and 3 from J; bases not matched to a gene: 6. Germline CDR1 is GTSNPN and CDR2 is SVGIG (reference sequence). The CDR3, as DNA: TGTGCCTGGAGTGTACAGCGGGGGGCGAGCTACGAGCAGTACTTC. Protein sequence: CAWSVQRGASYEQYF. Supplemented by reference TRBV30 and TRBJ2-7, the full variable domain reads SQTIHQWPATLVQPVGSPLSLECTVEGTSNPNLYWYRQAAGRGLQLLFYSVGIGQISSEVPQNLSASRPQDRQFILSSKKLLLSDSGFYLCAWSVQRGASYEQYFGPGTRLTVT.

V gene TRBV5-6 combines with J gene TRBJ2-7; D is possibly TRBD2 (5 bases). Per the germline V gene, CDR1 is SGHDT and CDR2 is YYEEEE. Trimming removed 4 bases at V and 7 bases at J, with 15 bases between. This CDR3 region has 13 residues. Here the CDR3 DNA reads TGTGCCAGCAGCAGACAAGGAGGTCGGGAGCAGTACTTC. Translating it yields CASSRQGGREQYF.

This clone was found a few times. The chain couples TRBV7-9 to TRBJ2-7; D perhaps matches TRBD1 (6 bases). CDR1 SEHNR and CDR2 FQNEAQ come from the germline V gene (reference sequence). V was trimmed by 5 bases and J by 2 bases, leaving 13 bases between them. The CDR3 loop spans 14 amino acids. The CDR3 DNA reads as TGTGCCAGCAGCCTCCGGGACAAGACCTACGAGCAGTACTTC. Amino acids: CASSLRDKTYEQYF.